These 4 T cell receptor beta chains share one sample of origin, sequenced in a study of T cells in Graves' hyperthyroidism and ophthalmopathy. The investigators amplified TCR beta CDR3 regions from RNA transcripts. The HTBI primer set drove a first-round RT-PCR of the TCR CDR3. TCRdb recomputed calls from the multiplex PCR reads with MiXCR, one row per CDR3 protein. The data show roughly 580,000 distinct CDR3 sequences, more than 45% seen once. Material: peripheral blood or thyroid tissue (not recorded which). These receptors were obtained from a woman in her late teens or twenties with Graves' hyperthyroidism.

The table lists this clonotype with many counts. The chain links TRBV10-3 to TRBJ2-5, with 11 positions matching TRBD1. Germline lookup yields CDR1 ENHRY and CDR2 SYGVKD. This CDR3 region has 16 residues. V shed 6 bases and J 5 bases; nucleotides not matched to a gene: 11. The CDR3 region has the DNA TGTGCCATCAGCTTCGCGGACAGGGGGCAGGCGGAGACCCAGTACTTC. Encoded protein: CAISFADRGQAETQYF.

Regarding this clonotype: Mismatch with germline at one junction end may stem from a read error. V and J are TRBV29-1 and TRBJ2-6, with D perhaps matching TRBD1 (5 bases). CDR1 and CDR2 from the germline V gene are SQVTM and ANQGSEA. CDR3 length: 17 amino acids. The CDR3 sequence is CGVEVLDKISGANVLTF. CDR3 coding DNA: TGCGGCGTTGAAGTTCTGGACAAAATCTCTGGGGCCAACGTCCTGACTTTC.

This clonotype was found many times. V is TRBV7-3 and J is TRBJ1-2; 7 positions match TRBD1. This CDR3 contains 14 residues. Germline V gene data show CDR1 as SGHTA and CDR2 as FQGTGA. V lost 5 bases, J lost 6 bases, and 9 bases stayed unmatched. The CDR3 loop is CASSPNRGPDGYTF. The CDR3 DNA reads as TGTGCCAGCAGCCCTAACAGGGGTCCGGATGGCTACACCTTC.

Comments on this clonotype: No conserved phenylalanine or tryptophan is present at the end of the CDR3, so a read error is the likely explanation. The chain couples TRBV19 to TRBJ1-1, with 9 positions matching TRBD1. The germline V gene has CDR1 LNHDA and CDR2 SQIVND (reference sequence). The CDR3 runs to 13 residues. Trimming removed 5 bases from V and 5 bases from J; junction bases left unmatched: 3. The CDR3 DNA follows: TGTGCCAGTAGTCTGGACAGGGGAACTGAAGCTTTCCTT. It specifies CASSLDRGTEAFL.